A few counts support the clone carrying this T cell receptor (beta chain). Its specificity is not known. This may be a read error: a much more frequent sequence differs by one nucleotide. This specimen comes from a study of metastatic and nonmetastatic thyroid tumors. On the study more broadly: Malignant thyroid and benign thyroid patients provided blood and tumor or nodule tissue whose repertoires were compared.

Study-wide points: Benign nodules reportedly had significantly lower TCR beta diversity than malignant thyroid tumors in blood and tumor.

All patients were treatment-naive before thyroid surgery. Original processing methods: The study built a papillary thyroid cancer distant-metastasis classifier from CDR3 differences across clinicopathological groups. TCRdb re-called clones from the PCR reads using MiXCR. The V and J calls, along with clone size, are taken from TCRdb and not from the paper's own processing. The data contain 85,000 to 100,000 clones, approximately 11% of them singletons. V lost 4 bases and J lost 4; bases outside the gene matches: 6. CDR3 length: 13 amino acids. Germline V lookup: CDR1 SQVTM, CDR2 ANQGSEA. The chain employs TRBV29-1 and TRBJ1-1; 7 positions agree with TRBD1. This receptor was identified in a female donor with papillary thyroid cancer or a benign thyroid nodule (not recorded which). Some clones in this sample may be carry-over from other donors' samples. The source material was blood. CDR3 residues: CSVVRAGGTEAFF. The CDR3 bases are TGCAGCGTTGTCAGGGCAGGGGGCACTGAAGCTTTCTTT.